The 10 T cell receptor beta chains given below trace back to one sample, sequenced in a study of shared clonotypes between healthy human individuals. TCRdb's copy holds only in-frame clones and misses some; the assay was immunoSEQ multiplex PCR. This table has 850,000 to 1,100,000 clones, 60% to 80% appearing once. Sequencing was performed on memory CD4+ T cells from PBMCs. Subset noted: CD45RA-negative fraction. Receptor source: a man between 18 and 29 years old in good health. Some clones in this sample may be carry-over from other donors' samples.

This clone was recorded a few times. The V gene is TRBV7-3, the J gene TRBJ2-7; D remains unclear. From germline, CDR1 is SGHTA and CDR2 FQGTGA. V was cut by 5 bases and J by 1 base, with 12 bases left in between. The CDR3 sequence is 14 residues long. CDR3 in amino acids: CASSPSPGSYEQYF. DNA for the CDR3: TGTGCCAGCAGCCCGAGCCCCGGGTCCTACGAGCAGTACTTC.

V gene TRBV6-6 combines with J gene TRBJ1-2, with no clear D. V lost 6 bases to trimming and J lost 6 bases, with 8 bases between them. This CDR3 is built from 11 residues. Germline V lookup: CDR1 MNHNY, CDR2 SVGAGI (reference sequence). CDR3 sequence reads: CASSPGHGYTF. Here the CDR3 DNA reads TGTGCCAGCAGCCCCGGGCATGGCTACACCTTC.

This clone turned up a few times. The chain couples TRBV7-9 to TRBJ2-3; tentative D call: TRBD2 (5 bases). V was pared by 1 base and J by 2 bases, with 13 bases between. Germline-derived CDR1 and CDR2 are SEHNR and FQNEAQ (reference sequence). This CDR3 contains 16 residues. CDR3 sequence reads: CASSLGGALPTDTQYF. DNA for the CDR3: TGTGCCAGCAGCTTAGGGGGAGCCCTCCCCACAGATACGCAGTATTTT.

V usage is TRBV7-3 and J usage is TRBJ2-2, with D uncertain. In germline, CDR1 is SGHTA, CDR2 FQGTGA. The CDR3 loop spans 13 amino acids. Trimming cost V 4 bases and J 5 bases, with 8 bases left between them. The CDR3 loop reads CASSYDWTGELFF. The CDR3 DNA follows: TGTGCCAGCAGCTACGACTGGACCGGGGAGCTGTTTTTT.

The chain employs TRBV28 and TRBJ2-5, with D perhaps matching TRBD1 (7 bases). The V gene lost 6 bases and the J gene lost 5 bases, with 13 bases spanning the gap. Germline lookup yields CDR1 MDHEN and CDR2 SYDVKM. The CDR3 length is 13 residues. The CDR3 DNA reads as TGTGCCAGCAGGGCGGGACAGTCGGAGACCCAGTACTTC. Translated, it gives CASRAGQSETQYF.

In the case of this clone: The identical CDR3 is also encoded by other nucleotide sequences in the sample. The V call is TRBV7-2, the J call TRBJ2-1; TRBD1 aligns across 7 bases. The CDR3 loop spans 15 amino acids. V shed 1 base, J shed 1 base, and the junction held 1 base outside the gene matches. Germline V CDR1 and CDR2: SGHTA, FQGNSA. Here the CDR3 reads CASSLGRGSYNEQFF. CDR3 sequence (DNA): TGTGCCAGCAGCTTAGGCAGGGGGTCCTACAATGAGCAGTTCTTC.

The chain couples TRBV7-2 to TRBJ1-3; D gene ambiguous. Trimming pared 7 bases from V and 4 bases from J, leaving 17 bases between. The CDR3 has 15 amino acids. Germline loops: CDR1 SGHTA, CDR2 FQGNSA. CDR3 coding DNA: TGTGCCAGCACCTTCAAGGGCGACCGCGGAAACACCATATATTTT. Its translation: CASTFKGDRGNTIYF.

This chain links TRBV25-1 with TRBJ2-1; tentatively, D is TRBD2 (5 bases). V lost 8 bases to trimming and J lost 2 bases, with 13 bases between them. This CDR3 is 14 amino acids long. Germline CDR1 reads MGHDK; CDR2 reads SYGVNS. The CDR3 sequence: CASAMAGAYNEQFF. CDR3 DNA: TGTGCCAGCGCAATGGCGGGCGCCTACAATGAGCAGTTCTTC.

Points on this clone: Given a far larger clone just one base away, this is likely a sequencing read error. This CDR3 fails to terminate in the conserved phenylalanine or tryptophan, so it likely reflects a read error. This chain joins TRBV6-5 and TRBJ2-7; 10 bases are shared with TRBD2. The CDR3 is 13 amino acids. Germline V gives CDR1 MNHEY, CDR2 SVGAGI. J gave up 4 bases and V 8 bases, and 5 bases lay outside the gene matches. In nucleotides, the CDR3 is TGTGCCAGCTCCTTAGCGGGGGGTTACGAGCAGTACCTC. Translation gives CASSLAGGYEQYL.

The chain is built from TRBV4-1 and TRBJ1-1; weak D call: TRBD1 (5 bases). Trimming took off 1 base at V and 0 bases at J, with 12 bases between the two ends. CDR1 and CDR2 from the germline V gene are MGHRA and YSYEKL. There are 16 residues in the CDR3. CDR3: CASSQGRQSMNTEAFF. CDR3 nucleotides: TGCGCCAGCAGCCAAGGACGACAGAGCATGAACACTGAAGCTTTCTTT.